The next 26 T cell receptor beta chains were all read from a single sample in a study of blood T cell repertoires in COVID-19. Sequencing used immunoSEQ multiplex PCR; TCRdb keeps in-frame clones, though not all of them. The table includes about 250,000 clones, 85% to 90% detected once. Sequencing was performed on PBMCs or T cells enriched from blood (not recorded which). The receptor source for this set is a young woman who had recovered from COVID-19.

The CDR3 DNA is TGTGCCACCAGTGCCGTTGACAGGGGAAGAGAGACCCAGTACTTC. Its translation is CATSAVDRGRETQYF. The chain joins TRBV24-1 to TRBJ2-5; TRBD1 matches at 8 bases. CDR3 length: 15 residues. The germline V gene has CDR1 KGHDR and CDR2 SFDVKD. V was pared by 5 bases and J by 4 bases, with 8 bases of the junction left unmatched.

The V gene is TRBV3-1 (or the pseudogene TRBV3-2), the J gene TRBJ2-1; possible D gene TRBD2, 6 bases. This CDR3 contains 12 residues. Trimming pared 1 base from V and 10 bases from J, leaving 8 bases between. Germline V lookup: CDR1 LGHDT, CDR2 YNNKEL (reference sequence). This CDR3 is CASSQVAGEQFF. The CDR3 DNA follows: TGTGCCAGCAGCCAAGTGGCGGGGGAGCAGTTCTTC.

The chain links TRBV15 to TRBJ1-2; D might be TRBD1 (6 bases). Germline V gene data show CDR1 as LNHNV and CDR2 as YYDKDF (reference sequence). The CDR3 extends over 15 amino acids. Trimming cost V 1 base and J 6 bases, with 15 bases left between them. The DNA for the CDR3 is TGTGCCACCAGCAGAGGAATTGAACAGGGAAATGGCTACACCTTC. This encodes CATSRGIEQGNGYTF.

The chain joins TRBV20-1 to TRBJ2-3, with D possibly matching TRBD1 (5 bases). The V and J ends lost 4 bases and 4 bases respectively, with 9 bases between them. Germline CDR1 reads DFQATT; CDR2 reads SNEGSKA (reference sequence). This CDR3 has 12 residues. The CDR3 protein is CSATDRSDTQYF. CDR3 bases: TGCAGTGCTACTGACAGATCAGATACGCAGTATTTT.

V usage is TRBV5-1 and J usage is TRBJ2-3; D call uncertain. Germline V gene lookup returns CDR1 SGHRS and CDR2 YFSETQ. V was cut by 0 bases and J by 6 bases, with 11 bases left in between. The CDR3 spans 14 residues. As DNA, the CDR3 is TGCGCCAGCAGCTTGGAGCTGGGCAAGGATACGCAGTATTTT. Encoded protein: CASSLELGKDTQYF.

This clone was counted once. This chain links TRBV6-5 with TRBJ1-5; 9 positions agree with TRBD1. After removal of 4 bases from V and 7 bases from J, the junction contained 8 bases not matched to a gene. Looked up from germline, CDR1 is MNHEY and CDR2 is SVGAGI. This CDR3 spans 15 amino acids. CDR3 nucleotides: TGTGCCAGCAGTTTGCAACCGGGACAGGGACAGCCCCAGCATTTT. The encoded protein is CASSLQPGQGQPQHF.

Note on this clone: The same CDR3 also results from other DNA sequences found in this sample. The chain has TRBV9 and TRBJ2-5, with 12 bases identical to TRBD2. With 2 bases clipped from V and 5 bases from J, the junction kept 1 base outside the gene matches. Per the germline V gene, CDR1 is SGDLS and CDR2 is YYNGEE. This CDR3 has 14 amino acids. DNA for the CDR3: TGTGCCAGCAGCGTCGGGACTAGCGGGGAGACCCAGTACTTC. Its translation: CASSVGTSGETQYF. The complete variable domain, with remaining parts taken from reference TRBV9 and TRBJ2-5, reads DSGVTQTPKHLITATGQRVTLRCSPRSGDLSVYWYQQSLDQGLQFLIQYYNGEERAKGNILERFSAQQFPDLHSELNLSSLELGDSALYFCASSVGTSGETQYFGPGTRLLVL.

This clone has more than one count but fewer than ten. V usage is TRBV6-1 and J usage is TRBJ2-3, with a tentative D call TRBD1 (5 bases). Germline values: CDR1 MNHNS, CDR2 SASEGT. There are 15 residues in the CDR3. The V end lost 3 bases, the J end lost 1 base, and 11 bases lay between the germline ends. The CDR3 DNA reads TGTGCCAGCAGTGATTGGGGCAGCCGCACAGATACGCAGTATTTT. This translates into CASSDWGSRTDTQYF.

The CDR3 is CASSLAGLVLPDTQYF. The CDR3 region has the DNA TGTGCCAGCAGCTTAGCGGGACTAGTACTACCCGATACGCAGTATTTT. This sequence joins TRBV11-1 and TRBJ2-3, with TRBD2 matching 8 bases. This CDR3 has 16 residues. Germline CDR1 SGHAT, CDR2 FQDESV (reference sequence). The junction had 8 bases not matched to a gene; V was cut back by 0 bases and J by 6 bases.

This chain connects TRBV28 to TRBJ2-5; possible D gene TRBD2, 5 bases. CDR1 and CDR2 (germline): MDHEN, SYDVKM. The CDR3 has 13 amino acids. Trimming took off 2 bases at V and 3 bases at J, with 7 bases between the two ends. The CDR3 loop reads CASSLIGEETQYF. CDR3 DNA sequence: TGTGCCAGCAGTTTAATCGGGGAAGAGACCCAGTACTTC.

This rearrangement joins TRBV7-9 to TRBJ1-1; no clear D gene. This CDR3 region has 14 residues. Germline lookup yields CDR1 SEHNR and CDR2 FQNEAQ (reference sequence). Trimming removed 1 base from V and 3 bases from J, with 9 bases in between. CDR3 residues: CASSLVPGDTEAFF. CDR3 bases: TGTGCCAGCAGCTTAGTCCCAGGCGACACTGAAGCTTTCTTT.

The chain employs TRBV7-6 and TRBJ2-7, with D possibly TRBD2 on 6 matching bases. Trimming pared 3 bases from V and 1 base from J, leaving 13 bases between. Germline V gives CDR1 SGHVS, CDR2 FNYEAQ. The CDR3 consists of 15 residues. This CDR3 reads CASSFGGEQSYEQYF. In nucleotides, the CDR3 is TGTGCCAGCAGCTTTGGAGGGGAGCAGTCCTACGAGCAGTACTTC.

The V call is TRBV4-1, the J call TRBJ1-2, with a weak D call TRBD1 (6 bases). V was trimmed by 4 bases and J by 1 base, leaving 10 bases between them. Germline loops: CDR1 MGHRA, CDR2 YSYEKL. There are 14 residues in the CDR3. The CDR3 DNA reads as TGCGCCAGCAGCCGTTCACAGGGTAACTATGGCTACACCTTC. As protein: CASSRSQGNYGYTF.

The rearrangement links TRBV7-8 to TRBJ1-1; D not resolved. The CDR3 runs 15 residues. Trimming pared 3 bases from V and 4 bases from J, leaving 15 bases between. Germline V CDR1 and CDR2: SGHVS, FQNEAQ. The CDR3: CASSFSTRSSTEAFF. CDR3 nucleotides: TGTGCCAGCAGCTTTAGCACACGGAGTAGCACTGAAGCTTTCTTT.

The chain recombines TRBV24-1 with TRBJ1-2; TRBD1 matches at 7 bases. This CDR3 is 12 amino acids long. V lost 6 bases, J lost 5 bases, and 2 bases stayed unmatched. Germline V gene sequence: CDR1 KGHDR, CDR2 SFDVKD. CDR3 nucleotides: TGTGCCACCAGTTCGACAGGGTATGGCTACACCTTC. Protein sequence: CATSSTGYGYTF.

This chain connects TRBV28 to TRBJ1-3, with 8 positions matching TRBD1. Germline CDR1 reads MDHEN; CDR2 reads SYDVKM. CDR3 size: 15 residues. V lost 7 bases to trimming and J lost 3 bases; unmatched junction nucleotides: 8. CDR3 loop: CASTLGGTGGNTIYF. The CDR3 bases are TGTGCCAGCACCCTTGGAGGGACAGGTGGAAACACCATATATTTT. Variable domain in full (rest from reference TRBV28 and TRBJ1-3): DVKVTQSSRYLVKRTGEKVFLECVQDMDHENMFWYRQDPGLGLRLIYFSYDVKMKEKGDIPEGYSVSREKKERFSLILESASTNQTSMYLCASTLGGTGGNTIYFGEGSWLTVV.

This sequence joins TRBV5-5 and TRBJ2-1; 13 bases agree with TRBD2. The V gene's germline CDR1 is SGHKS and CDR2 YYEKEE (reference sequence). The length of the CDR3 is 16 residues. J gave up 4 bases and V 5 bases, and 6 bases lay outside the gene matches. In DNA form, the CDR3 reads TGTGCCAGCAGTCGGGGACTAGCGGGGAGGTACAATGAGCAGTTCTTC. Translated: CASSRGLAGRYNEQFF.

V usage is TRBV5-6 and J usage is TRBJ1-5, with 8 bases matching TRBD1. V lost 2 bases, J lost 6 bases, and 7 bases stayed unmatched. Per the germline V gene, CDR1 is SGHDT and CDR2 is YYEEEE. The CDR3 totals 15 residues. CDR3 residues: CASSLRTGTGQPQHF. DNA for the CDR3: TGTGCCAGCAGCTTACGGACAGGGACCGGTCAGCCCCAGCATTTT.

This clone was observed a single time. The rearrangement links TRBV18 to TRBJ2-3; perhaps TRBD2 as D (6 bases). Germline CDR1 reads KGHSH; CDR2 reads LQKENI. This CDR3 has 17 residues. Deletions cut 3 bases from V and 3 bases from J, with 19 bases between. The CDR3 sequence: CASSPASGLGGTDTQYF. In nucleotides, the CDR3 is TGTGCCAGCTCACCGGCGAGCGGGCTGGGTGGGACAGATACGCAGTATTTT. Drawing the rest from reference TRBV18 and TRBJ2-3, the complete variable domain is NAGVMQNPRHLVRRRGQEARLRCSPMKGHSHVYWYRQLPEEGLKFMVYLQKENIIDESGMPKERFSAEFPKEGPSILRIQQVVRGDSAAYFCASSPASGLGGTDTQYFGPGTRLTVL.

J is TRBJ1-5 and V is TRBV19; D gene unclear. This CDR3 is 19 amino acids long. V was shortened by 6 bases and J by 0 bases, with 24 bases between the two germline ends. From germline, CDR1 is LNHDA and CDR2 SQIVND (reference sequence). The CDR3 here is CASSRGRREDPYSNQPQHF. In DNA form, the CDR3 reads TGTGCCAGTAGCCGGGGAAGGAGGGAGGATCCATATAGCAATCAGCCCCAGCATTTT.

The genes are TRBV5-1 and TRBJ2-5, with 9 bases aligning to TRBD2. With V trimmed by 4 bases and J by 5 bases, 12 bases remained unmatched. The CDR3 has 16 residues. Per the germline V gene, CDR1 is SGHRS and CDR2 is YFSETQ. CDR3 region: CASSVTRGGREETQYF. The CDR3 region has the DNA TGCGCCAGCAGCGTTACGCGGGGGGGCCGAGAGGAGACCCAGTACTTC. Full variable domain (rest looked up from reference TRBV5-1 and TRBJ2-5): KAGVTQTPRYLIKTRGQQVTLSCSPISGHRSVSWYQQTPGQGLQFLFEYFSETQRNKGNFPGRFSGRQFSNSRSEMNVSTLELGDSALYLCASSVTRGGREETQYFGPGTRLLVL.

The V call is TRBV27, the J call TRBJ2-7; no firm D call. The germline V gene encodes CDR1 MNHEY and CDR2 SMNVEV (reference sequence). V was pared by 0 bases and J by 3 bases, with 3 bases between. The CDR3 contains 12 residues. Here the CDR3 reads CASSLSHYEQYF. The CDR3 bases are TGTGCCAGCAGTTTATCCCACTACGAGCAGTACTTC.

The gene calls are TRBV3-1 (or the pseudogene TRBV3-2) and TRBJ2-3, with D possibly being TRBD2 (6 bases). Germline V gene data show CDR1 as LGHDT and CDR2 as YNNKEL (reference sequence). The CDR3 is 14 residues long. V lost 5 bases, J lost 2 bases, and 11 bases lay in between. This CDR3 is CASSSGEHTDTQYF. The CDR3, as DNA: TGTGCCAGCAGCTCGGGGGAACACACAGATACGCAGTATTTT.

The V and J genes are TRBV5-1 and TRBJ2-7; perhaps TRBD1 as D (6 bases). Germline loops: CDR1 SGHRS, CDR2 YFSETQ. This CDR3 comprises 13 residues. Trimming shortened V by 1 base and J by 6 bases, and 11 bases separated the two germline ends. In DNA, the CDR3 is TGCGCCAGCAGCTTGTACAGGGACGGCGAGCAGTACTTC. It specifies CASSLYRDGEQYF.

The gene calls are TRBV5-6 and TRBJ1-1; weak D call: TRBD1 (6 bases). The CDR3 length is 17 residues. Trimming removed 0 bases at V and 0 bases at J, with 15 bases between. The germline gives CDR1 SGHDT, CDR2 YYEEEE. DNA for the CDR3: TGTGCCAGCAGCTTGGCCGGGGGGGCGGTCATGAACACTGAAGCTTTCTTT. Translating gives CASSLAGGAVMNTEAFF. The entire variable domain, with the rest obtained from reference TRBV5-6 and TRBJ1-1, is as follows: DAGVTQSPTHLIKTRGQQVTLRCSPKSGHDTVSWYQQALGQGPQFIFQYYEEEERQRGNFPDRFSGHQFPNYSSELNVNALLLGDSALYLCASSLAGGAVMNTEAFFGQGTRLTVV.

V and J are TRBV7-3 and TRBJ2-7; TRBD2 agrees at 11 bases. CDR1 is SGHTA, CDR2 FQGTGA, per germline. This CDR3 comprises 15 residues. Trimming removed 2 bases from V and 3 bases from J; junction bases left unmatched: 3. The CDR3 DNA reads as TGTGCCAGCAGCTTACACGGGACTAGCGGCTACGAGCAGTACTTC. Its translation is CASSLHGTSGYEQYF.